In its sample, the clone carrying this T cell receptor beta chain was seen once. Its antigen is unidentified. This entry is derived from a study of OX40 agonist ivuxolimab in advanced cancers. Whole-study context: Partial responses were observed in three patients, of whom one had hepatocellular carcinoma and two had cutaneous melanoma.

Germline V gene lookup returns CDR1 MGHDK and CDR2 SYGVNS. There are 16 residues in the CDR3. The germline V and J ends were trimmed by 1 base and 4 bases, with 16 bases remaining between them. The protocol was immunoSEQ multiplex PCR, while the TCRdb copy is restricted to in-frame clones and leaves out a portion. The sample includes 70,000 or so clones, 70% to 90% of them seen just once. Overall study results and limits: CD4+ and CD8+ blood T cells expanded clonally by week 6 at 0.1 to 3.0 mg/kg.

The V call is TRBV25-1, the J call TRBJ1-2; a weak D match, TRBD1 (6 bases). The sequence was collected from an adult with an advanced solid tumor such as melanoma, head and neck, liver or kidney cancer. This specimen consisted of CD4+ or CD8+ T cells sorted from blood, obtained in a trial of the OX40 agonist ivuxolimab. CDR3 nucleotides: TGTGCCAGCAGTGAATTTAGGGCAGGGGCCATCTATGGCTACACCTTC. As protein: CASSEFRAGAIYGYTF.